The sequence of this T cell receptor beta chain was determined in a study of tumor and adjacent non-tumor tissue in lung cancer. V lost 0 bases and J 1 base, leaving 12 bases between the germline ends. Germline-derived CDR1 and CDR2 are MNHEY and SVGAGI. The CDR3 extends over 16 amino acids. In the case of this clonotype: Its matching antigen is unknown. The CDR3 ends on some other residue instead of the conserved phenylalanine or tryptophan, so this is likely a read error.

A modified ARM-PCR protocol with three rounds of nested PCR amplified TCRbeta. TCRdb reprocessed the multiplex PCR reads with MiXCR, giving one entry per CDR3 protein. The data contain 40,000 to 50,000 distinct CDR3 sequences, roughly two thirds of them singletons. Whole-study results and caveats: Normal lung showed higher cumulative top 100 clone frequency than tumor. Tumor tissue had significantly higher TCR diversity than normal lung.

RNA was extracted from bulk tissue without any cell sorting. More than 3 cm separated this lung sample from the edge of the tumor. Sequenced input: distant non-tumor lung tissue. The V call is TRBV6-5, the J call TRBJ2-5, with D possibly TRBD1 on 5 matching bases. This receptor was identified in a woman between 65 and 79 years old with non-small cell lung cancer. The CDR3 is CASSYSNRSSQETQYL. CDR3 nucleotide sequence: TGTGCCAGCAGTTACTCCAACAGGTCAAGCCAAGAGACCCAGTACCTC.